These 31 T cell receptor delta chains originate from one sample sequenced in a study of gamma-delta T cells after stem cell transplantation. TCRdb reran clone calling via CATT on the RT-PCR reads. The data contain about 4,600 delta-chain clones, more than 1.5% of them seen just once; the ten biggest clones take up 25% to 40%. The specimen was gamma-delta T cells. These receptors all stem from a human donor. It is not recorded whose cells these are; they may come from a transplant donor.

This clone was seen a handful of times. In DNA form, the CDR3 reads TGTGCCTGTGACAAGTTACTGGGGGATAAGGGCGATAAACTCATCTTT. Amino acid sequence: CACDKLLGDKGDKLIF. This chain links TRDV2 with TRDJ1, with 11 bases identical to TRDD3. V lost 2 bases, J lost 4 bases, and 8 bases stayed unmatched. The length of the CDR3 is 16 residues. Germline CDR1 reads GEAIGNYY; CDR2 reads EKD.

This clone was observed many times. A far larger clone is only one base removed, so a read error is likely. The chain employs TRDV2 and TRDJ1; 13 bases match TRDD3. CDR3 length equals 18 residues. Per the germline V gene, CDR1 is GEAIGNYY and CDR2 is EKD. V lost 3 bases and J lost 3; bases outside the gene matches: 12. CDR3 coding DNA: TGTGCCTGTGACGTACTGGGGGATACGGAGGGGCACGCCGATAAACTCATCTTT. Its translation: CACDVLGDTEGHADKLIF.

This clone has more than one count but fewer than ten. TCRdb lists the protein of a much larger clone for this DNA, which differs at residue 3, so this is likely a read error; the protein given here is translated from the DNA itself. This rearrangement joins TRDV2 to TRDJ1, with D tentatively TRDD3 (5 bases). Germline-derived CDR1 and CDR2 are GEAIGNYY and EKD. The CDR3 loop spans 14 amino acids. In DNA form, the CDR3 reads TGTGCCCGTGAACCCTTAACTCCGGGGGTTAAACTTATCTTT. It translates to CAREPLTPGVKLIF.

In its sample, this clone ranks as medium-sized. This specimen includes other DNA sequences encoding the same CDR3. The V gene is TRDV2, the J gene TRDJ1; 13 bases align to TRDD3. Trimming at V came to 3 bases and at J to 4 bases, leaving 13 bases not matched to a gene. This CDR3 has 18 amino acids. The germline CDR1 and CDR2 sequences are GEAIGNYY and EKD. In nucleotides, the CDR3 is TGTGCCTGTGACTTACTGGGGGATACGCGGGTGAACGTCGATAAACTCATCTTT. It codes for CACDLLGDTRVNVDKLIF.

Notes on this clone: The amino acid sequence in TCRdb belongs to a much larger clone and departs from this DNA's translation at residue 13, likely a sequencing read error; the sequence shown is translated from the DNA. The rearrangement links TRDV2 to TRDJ1, with D possibly TRDD3 on 6 matching bases. CDR3 size: 20 residues. V was trimmed by 1 base and J by 0 bases, leaving 26 bases between them. Germline assignment: CDR1 GEAIGNYY and CDR2 EKD. The CDR3 protein is CACDTVSRRVTGRYTDKLIF. CDR3 bases: TGTGCCTGTGACACGGTATCCCGGAGAGTTACTGGGAGGTACACCGATAAACTCATCTTT.

This clone is medium-sized. Other DNA sequences in this specimen translate into the identical CDR3. The chain combines TRDV2 with TRDJ1, with 13 bases that match TRDD3. Germline CDR1 reads GEAIGNYY; CDR2 reads EKD. V lost 3 bases and J lost 0; bases outside the gene matches: 15. CDR3 length: 20 residues. This CDR3 is CACDSVDWGIRLQYTDKLIF. The CDR3 DNA reads as TGTGCCTGTGACTCCGTGGACTGGGGGATACGCCTTCAGTACACCGATAAACTCATCTTT.

In its sample, this clone ranks as medium-sized. The likely explanation is a read error, given a far larger clone one base away. This chain connects TRDV2 to TRDJ1, with D uncertain. The CDR3 is made up of 15 amino acids. Per the germline V gene, CDR1 is GEAIGNYY and CDR2 is EKD. The CDR3 DNA sequence: TGTGCCTGTGACACCCTATCCGGTTACACCGATGAACTCATCTTT. Its translation: CACDTLSGYTDELIF.

Points on this clone: This DNA's translation differs at residue 5 from TCRdb's protein, which comes from a much larger clone; a read error is likely, and the protein shown is translated from the DNA. Other DNA sequences in this specimen translate into the identical CDR3. The chain carries TRDV2 and TRDJ1, with TRDD3 identical over 10 bases. Germline loops: CDR1 GEAIGNYY, CDR2 EKD. The CDR3 runs to 16 residues. Germline trimming cut 3 bases from V and 1 base from J; bases unmatched to any gene: 7. As DNA, the CDR3 is TGTGCCTGTGACTCTTTACTGGGGGATTCCACCGATAAACTCATCTTT. Amino acids: CACDSLLGDSTDKLIF.

This clone counts as hyperexpanded. Different DNA sequences within this sample yield the same CDR3. V is TRDV2 and J is TRDJ3, with TRDD3 matching 11 bases. The CDR3 sequence is 18 residues long. The V and J ends lost 2 bases and 2 bases, in that order; junction bases with no gene match: 4. The germline CDR1 and CDR2 sequences are GEAIGNYY and EKD. The CDR3 spells CACDILGDSTWDTRQMFF. In DNA, the CDR3 is TGTGCCTGTGACATACTGGGGGATAGTACCTGGGACACCCGACAGATGTTTTTC.

This clone is medium-sized in the sample. Other DNA sequences in this specimen translate into the identical CDR3. The rearrangement links TRDV2 to TRDJ1, with TRDD3 as a possible D gene (6 bases). The length of the CDR3 is 22 residues. The germline V gene encodes CDR1 GEAIGNYY and CDR2 EKD. V lost 3 bases, J lost 9 bases, and 43 bases lay in between. Here the CDR3 reads CACDPLLSGAGEYASTGRELIF. In nucleotides, the CDR3 is TGTGCCTGTGACCCGCTTCTCTCCGGCGCTGGGGAGTACGCGTCGACGGGTCGGGAACTCATCTTT.

This clone has only a few counts. TCRdb assigns this DNA the protein of a much larger clone, which departs from its translation at residue 10; this likely reflects a read error, and the protein shown comes from translating the DNA. V and J are TRDV2 and TRDJ1; possible D gene TRDD3, 9 bases. Germline CDR1 reads GEAIGNYY; CDR2 reads EKD. V lost 3 bases and J lost 0, with 19 bases in between. CDR3 length equals 17 residues. The CDR3 nucleotides read TGTGCCTGTGACGGACTGGGGGACCTTCCTAACACCGATAAACTCATCTTT. It is translated as CACDGLGDLPNTDKLIF.

This clone came up a few times. The chain carries TRDV2 and TRDJ1; 13 nucleotides match TRDD3. The CDR3 runs 19 residues. Germline V lookup: CDR1 GEAIGNYY, CDR2 EKD. The V and J ends lost 0 bases and 0 bases, in that order; junction bases with no gene match: 9. The CDR3 DNA follows: TGTGCCTGTGACACCGTCGACAAAACTGGGGGATACGACACCGATAAACTCATCTTT. As protein: CACDTVDKTGGYDTDKLIF.

J is TRDJ1 and V is TRDV2, with TRDD3 matching over 8 bases. Germline V lookup: CDR1 GEAIGNYY, CDR2 EKD. The length of the CDR3 is 15 residues. The J segment lost 1 base and the V segment lost 2 bases, leaving 5 bases of the junction unmatched. Here the CDR3 DNA reads TGTGCCTGTGACAGTGTGGGGGATTCCACCGATAAACTCATCTTT. It yields the protein CACDSVGDSTDKLIF.

This clone was found a few times. A read error is the likely source, as a far larger clone sits one nucleotide away. Other DNA sequences in this sample translate to the same CDR3. This chain links TRDV2 with TRDJ1; 11 bases line up with TRDD3. Trimming took 2 bases from V and 2 from J; bases not matched to a gene: 6. The CDR3 is 16 amino acids. Germline lookup yields CDR1 GEAIGNYY and CDR2 EKD. The CDR3 DNA sequence: TGTGCCTGTGACAGCGTGGGGGATACGAGGACCGATAAACTCATCTTT. It codes for CACDSVGDTRTDKLIF.

This clone was seen a few times. A read error is the likely source, as a far larger clone sits one nucleotide away. Additional DNA sequences in this sample encode the identical CDR3. The rearrangement links TRDV2 to TRDJ1, with 13 bases fitting TRDD3. Looked up from germline, CDR1 is GEAIGNYY and CDR2 is EKD. There are 18 residues in the CDR3. This chain's CDR3 is CACDTILGDTYYTDKLIF. In DNA, the CDR3 is TGTGCCTGTGACACCATACTGGGGGATACGTATTACACCGATAAACTCATCTTC.

This clone was counted ten times or more. TCRdb has a much larger clone's protein, which differs at residue 10 from the translation of this DNA, likely because of a read error; what is shown is the protein translated from the DNA. The chain couples TRDV2 to TRDJ1; TRDD3 matches at 9 bases. Germline V gene lookup returns CDR1 GEAIGNYY and CDR2 EKD. V trimming: 1 base; J trimming: 0 bases; junction bases outside the gene matches: 11. The CDR3 length is 18 residues. The CDR3 spells CACDTLTGGHENTDKLIF. The CDR3 bases are TGTGCCTGTGACACGCTGACTGGGGGACACGAGAACACCGATAAACTCATCTTT.

About this clone: This likely came from a read error, as a far larger clone is one base away. The sample contains more than one DNA sequence encoding this CDR3. V gene TRDV2 combines with J gene TRDJ1; 9 bases map to TRDD3. The CDR3 runs to 22 residues. Germline assignment: CDR1 GEAIGNYY and CDR2 EKD. As DNA, the CDR3 is TGTGCCTGCGACACGATGCTGTCACGGCCTGACGCTGGGGATACGCAGTCCGATAAACTCATCTTT. This translates into CACDTMLSRPDAGDTQSDKLIF.

This clone appeared a few times. The protein given by TCRdb reflects a much larger clone and differs at residue 5 from this DNA's translation, likely from a read error; the protein shown is the DNA's translation. Other DNA sequences in this sample translate to the same CDR3. V gene TRDV2 combines with J gene TRDJ1; TRDD3 aligns across 13 bases. Germline V CDR1 and CDR2: GEAIGNYY, EKD. V was clipped by 0 bases and J by 0 bases; unmatched bases: 3. CDR3 size: 17 residues. In DNA form, the CDR3 reads TGTGCCTGTGACACCTTACTGGGGGATACGTACACCGATAAACTCATCTTT. This sequence encodes CACDTLLGDTYTDKLIF.

In this sample, this clone is large. The same CDR3 can be traced to other DNA sequences in this sample. DNA of the CDR3: TGTGCCTGTGACACCTTAAATCCTCCCATACTGGGGGATAAGGGACCAGACCGTATGACCGATAAACTCATCTTT. Residues: CACDTLNPPILGDKGPDRMTDKLIF. The gene calls are TRDV2 and TRDJ1; 11 bases match TRDD3. Germline CDR1 is GEAIGNYY and CDR2 is EKD. The CDR3 consists of 25 residues. V lost 0 bases and J lost 2; bases outside the gene matches: 31.

The table lists this clone with many counts. With a far larger clone one base away, a read error is the likely cause. The chain links TRDV2 to TRDJ1; D might be TRDD3 (5 bases). The CDR3 spans 17 residues. CDR1 and CDR2 from the germline V gene are GEAIGNYY and EKD. The CDR3 is CARDTVGVGLYTDKLIF. The CDR3 DNA follows: TGTGCCCGTGACACCGTTGGGGTCGGATTATACACCGATAAACTCATCTTT.

This clone is judged large (0.1 to 1%). This same CDR3 is encoded by further DNA sequences in the sample. The CDR3 coding sequence is TGTGCCTGTGACACCATACTGGGGGATACGTATTACACCGATAAACTCATCTTT. Translated: CACDTILGDTYYTDKLIF. The chain has TRDV2 and TRDJ1, with 13 bases lining up with TRDD3. The germline V gene encodes CDR1 GEAIGNYY and CDR2 EKD. The ends lost 0 bases at V and 0 bases at J; junction bases unmatched: 6. This CDR3 has 18 residues.

This clone came up a few times. The TCRdb protein, from a much larger clone, departs from this DNA's translation at residue 17, likely by read error; the protein shown derives from the DNA. This chain uses TRDV2 with TRDJ3; 12 bases map to TRDD3. This CDR3 has 22 residues. CDR1 is GEAIGNYY and CDR2 is EKD in the germline V gene. In nucleotides, the CDR3 is TGTGCCTGTGACACATTGGGCCTGGGGGATACGGCCCGCTCCTGGGACATCCGACAGATGTTTTTC. Translated, it gives CACDTLGLGDTARSWDIRQMFF.

This clone was detected ten times or more. This likely reflects a read error, since a far larger clone is one base away. The gene calls are TRDV2 and TRDJ1; 9 positions match TRDD3. Germline trimming cut 3 bases from V and 1 base from J; bases unmatched to any gene: 11. Germline CDR1 and CDR2: GEAIGNYY and EKD. This CDR3 region has 17 residues. The CDR3 loop reads CACDGLGDLLSTDKLIF. The CDR3 DNA follows: TGTGCCTGTGACGGACTGGGGGACCTTCTTAGCACCGATAAACTCATCTTT.

This clone was seen a few times. The protein that TCRdb holds for this DNA derives from a much larger clone and differs from the translated DNA at residue 7, which likely indicates a read error; the protein shown here is translated from the DNA. The V and J genes are TRDV2 and TRDJ3, with a possible D match to TRDD3 (5 bases). The germline V gene encodes CDR1 GEAIGNYY and CDR2 EKD. V dropped 0 bases and J dropped 2 bases, with 25 bases sitting between them. The CDR3 spans 22 residues. Here the CDR3 reads CACDTAEPGERGKAWDTRQMFF. CDR3 coding DNA: TGTGCCTGTGACACCGCGGAACCTGGTGAGCGGGGAAAAGCCTGGGACACCCGACAGATGTTTTTC.

As regards this clone: Just one base apart from a much larger clone, this may be a read error. Other DNA sequences in this specimen translate into the identical CDR3. Written as DNA, the CDR3 is TGTGCCTGCGATATACTGGGGGATAGTGGGCTAAATGACGATAAACTCATCTTT. This translates into CACDILGDSGLNDDKLIF. The V and J genes are TRDV2 and TRDJ1, with TRDD3 matching 11 bases. Looked up from germline, CDR1 is GEAIGNYY and CDR2 is EKD. V lost 7 bases and J lost 4; bases outside the gene matches: 19. The CDR3 extends over 18 amino acids.

On this clone itself: The sample carries other DNA sequences with the same CDR3. This chain connects TRDV2 to TRDJ1; 13 bases align to TRDD3. The CDR3 length is 18 residues. Losses at the gene ends were 0 bases for V and 0 bases for J; bases not matched to a gene: 6. CDR1 GEAIGNYY and CDR2 EKD come from the germline V gene. In DNA form, the CDR3 reads TGTGCCTGTGACACCGTCACTGGGGGATACGAGAACACCGATAAACTCATCTTT. The encoded protein is CACDTVTGGYENTDKLIF.

In regard to this clone: This sequence is one base from a far larger clone and is likely a read error. Other DNA variants within this sample encode the same CDR3. Here the CDR3 DNA reads TGTGCCTGTCTCCTACTGGGGGATAAGGGCGATAAACTCATCTTT. Protein: CACLLLGDKGDKLIF. The J gene is TRDJ1, the V gene TRDV2; 11 bases are a match to TRDD3. The length of the CDR3 is 15 residues. Looked up from germline, CDR1 is GEAIGNYY and CDR2 is EKD. With V trimmed by 6 bases and J by 4 bases, 9 bases remained unmatched.

As to this clone: It is likely a read error: a sequence one base away is far more abundant. This sample also contains other DNA sequences that code for the same CDR3. This chain connects TRDV2 to TRDJ1; no clear D. The length of the CDR3 is 15 residues. Germline V CDR1 and CDR2: GEAIGNYY, EKD. Trimming took 0 bases from V and 4 from J, leaving 14 bases between them. The CDR3 bases are TGTGCCTGTGACACCCTTGGGACGGCCAACGATAAACTCATCTTT. Amino acids: CACDTLGTANDKLIF.

A few counts support this clone. The TCRdb protein comes from a much larger clone and disagrees with this DNA's translation at residue 6, likely due to a read error; the protein given here is derived from the DNA. The gene calls are TRDV2 and TRDJ1; TRDD3 agrees at 8 bases. CDR1 is GEAIGNYY, CDR2 EKD, per germline. V gave up 3 bases and J gave up 3 bases; unmatched junction bases: 14. This CDR3 has 17 amino acids. CDR3 sequence reads: CACDSPMGDRIADKLIF. CDR3 DNA: TGTGCCTGTGACTCTCCCATGGGGGATCGCATCGCCGATAAACTCATCTTT.

A word on this clone: Being one base from a much bigger clone, this may be a read error. The sample has other DNA sequences that encode this CDR3 too. This rearrangement joins TRDV2 to TRDJ1, with 7 bases identical to TRDD3. This CDR3 has 16 amino acids. Germline V gene sequence: CDR1 GEAIGNYY, CDR2 EKD. CDR3 nucleotides: TGTGCCTGTGACTCTTTACTGGGGTCCCTCACCGATAAACTCATTTTT. As protein: CACDSLLGSLTDKLIF.

At least ten counts were recorded for this clone. A far larger clone is one nucleotide away, so this likely arose from a read error. The chain couples TRDV2 to TRDJ3; 10 nucleotides agree with TRDD3. This CDR3 region has 21 residues. Germline values: CDR1 GEAIGNYY, CDR2 EKD. The ends lost 0 bases at V and 2 bases at J; junction bases unmatched: 12. CDR3 in amino acids: CACDTVEGDTRPTWDTRQMFF. In DNA, the CDR3 is TGTGCCTGTGACACCGTAGAGGGGGATACGCGACCCACCTGGGACACCCGACAGATGTTTTTC.